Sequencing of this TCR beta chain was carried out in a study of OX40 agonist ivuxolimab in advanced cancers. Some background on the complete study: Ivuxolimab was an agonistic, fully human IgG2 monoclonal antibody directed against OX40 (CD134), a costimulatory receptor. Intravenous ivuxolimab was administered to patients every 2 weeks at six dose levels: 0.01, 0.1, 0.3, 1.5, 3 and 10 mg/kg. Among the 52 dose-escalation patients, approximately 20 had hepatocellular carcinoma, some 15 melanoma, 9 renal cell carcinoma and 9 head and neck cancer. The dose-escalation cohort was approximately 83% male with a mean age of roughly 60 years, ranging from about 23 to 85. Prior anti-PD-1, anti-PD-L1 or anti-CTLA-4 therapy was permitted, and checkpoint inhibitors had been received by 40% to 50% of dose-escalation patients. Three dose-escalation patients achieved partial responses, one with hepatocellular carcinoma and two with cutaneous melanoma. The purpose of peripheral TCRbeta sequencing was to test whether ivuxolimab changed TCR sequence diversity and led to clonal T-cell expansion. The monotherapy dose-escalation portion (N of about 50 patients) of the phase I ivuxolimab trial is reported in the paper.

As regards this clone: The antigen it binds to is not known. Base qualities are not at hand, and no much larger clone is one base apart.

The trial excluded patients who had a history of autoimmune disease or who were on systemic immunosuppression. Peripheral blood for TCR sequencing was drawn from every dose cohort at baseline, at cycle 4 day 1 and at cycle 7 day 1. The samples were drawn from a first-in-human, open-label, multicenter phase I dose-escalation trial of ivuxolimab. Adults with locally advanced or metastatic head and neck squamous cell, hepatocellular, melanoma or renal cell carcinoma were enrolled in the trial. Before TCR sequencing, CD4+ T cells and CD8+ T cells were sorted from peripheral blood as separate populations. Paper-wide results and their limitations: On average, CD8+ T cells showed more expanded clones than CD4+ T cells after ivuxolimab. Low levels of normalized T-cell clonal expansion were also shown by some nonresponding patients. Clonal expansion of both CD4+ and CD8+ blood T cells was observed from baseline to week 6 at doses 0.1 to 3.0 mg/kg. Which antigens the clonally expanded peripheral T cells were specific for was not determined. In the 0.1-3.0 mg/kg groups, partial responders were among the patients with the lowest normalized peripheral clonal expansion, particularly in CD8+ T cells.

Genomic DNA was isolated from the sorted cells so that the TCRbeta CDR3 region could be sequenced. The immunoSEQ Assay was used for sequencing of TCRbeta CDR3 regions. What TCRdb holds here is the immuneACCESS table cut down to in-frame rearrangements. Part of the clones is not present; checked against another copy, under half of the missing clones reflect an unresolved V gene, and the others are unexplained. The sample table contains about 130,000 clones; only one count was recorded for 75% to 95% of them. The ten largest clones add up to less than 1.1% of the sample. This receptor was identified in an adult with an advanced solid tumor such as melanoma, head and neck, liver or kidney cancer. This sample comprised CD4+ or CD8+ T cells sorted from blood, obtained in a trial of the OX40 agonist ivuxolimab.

The CDR3 loop reads CASSIAGGDEKLFF. In nucleotide form, the sequence is TGTGCCAGTAGTATCGCAGGGGGGGATGAAAAACTGTTTTTT. The rearrangement combines TRBV19 with TRBJ1-4; TRBD1 matches 7 bases in the middle. CDR1 and CDR2 are drawn from the germline V gene (reference sequence): LNHDA, SQIVND. The CDR3 numbers 14 residues from cysteine through phenylalanine. The sequence is cut down to CDR3 DNA, 42 bases in frame from base 1. Compared with germline, V lacks 3 bases and J lacks 6 bases; bases without a gene match: 4.